These 3 T cell receptor beta chains share one sample of origin, sequenced in a study of OX40 agonist ivuxolimab in advanced cancers. Produced via immunoSEQ multiplex PCR; TCRdb's table is partial and in-frame only. Found here are about 52,000 clones, 70% to 85% of them singletons; the top ten hold roughly 4%. Sequences were derived from CD4+ or CD8+ T cells sorted from blood, sampled in a trial of the OX40 agonist ivuxolimab. These TCRs come from an adult with an advanced solid tumor such as melanoma, head and neck, liver or kidney cancer.

The rearrangement joins TRBV7-2 to TRBJ2-3; D is unclear. Germline CDR1 and CDR2: SGHTA and FQGNSA. The CDR3 consists of 13 residues. Trimming stripped 6 bases from V and 3 bases from J, with 10 bases between. The DNA of the CDR3 is TGTGCCAGCAGTTACGGGCAAACAGATACGCAGTATTTT. Translation gives CASSYGQTDTQYF.

The chain uses TRBV15 and TRBJ2-5, with TRBD2 as a possible D gene (5 bases). The CDR3 is 14 amino acids. CDR1 and CDR2 from the germline V gene are LNHNV and YYDKDF (reference sequence). Trimming left V 8 bases short and J 4 bases short, with 17 bases between. CDR3 residues: CATGAGTARETQYF. The CDR3 DNA reads TGTGCCACCGGCGCGGGCACCGCGAGAGAGACCCAGTACTTC. Supplemented by reference TRBV15 and TRBJ2-5, the full variable domain reads DAMVIQNPRYQVTQFGKPVTLSCSQTLNHNVMYWYQQKSSQAPKLLFHYYDKDFNNEADTPDNFQSRRPNTSFCFLDIRSPGLGDTAMYLCATGAGTARETQYFGPGTRLLVL.

V usage is TRBV18 and J usage is TRBJ2-7, with TRBD1 identical over 7 bases. Germline CDR1 and CDR2: KGHSH and LQKENI. This CDR3 is built from 14 residues. The V and J ends lost 3 bases and 7 bases, in that order; junction bases with no gene match: 9. For the CDR3, the DNA is TGTGCCAGCTCACCTACAGGGGTTGGGTTTGAGCAGTACTTC. This codes for CASSPTGVGFEQYF.